In its sample, the clone carrying this T cell receptor beta chain was seen once. Antigen unknown. This entry comes from a study of persistence of HIV-infected CD4 T cells. Across the whole study: Isolated cells were CMV- and HIV-1 Gag-responding CD4+ T cells.

Lysates of CMV-infected fibroblasts at approximately 9.6 ug/mL stimulated these cells. CD40L/CD69 double-negative CD45RO-high memory CD4+ T cells were collected. The CDR3 loop spans 15 amino acids. Trimming left V 0 bases short and J 4 bases short, with 13 bases between. Germline V gene lookup returns CDR1 SGHTS and CDR2 YDEGEE. Study observations and caveats: The rare CMV-responding cells with HIV-1 proviruses were not separately TCR-sequenced. Degenerate expanded CDR3beta sequences were enriched among CMV- and Gag-responding cells.

Sequencing used immunoSEQ version 4 in survey mode. Template was genomic DNA at 7.5 to 10 ng/uL, with up to roughly 1 ug used per sample. Using immunoSEQ multiplex PCR, the repertoire was profiled, and TCRdb retains in-frame clones only, with some absent. The table includes about 33,000 clones, 82% detected once. The specimen was CD4+ T cells sorted from PBMCs after approximately 20-hour stimulation, collected from a patient who received antiretroviral therapy. The source of this sequence is an adult man with HIV who was CMV-seropositive. V and J are TRBV5-8 and TRBJ2-5; tentatively, D is TRBD2 (6 bases). Here the CDR3 DNA reads TGTGCCAGCAGCTTGGGGCAGGGAGGTGGAGAGACCCAGTACTTC. Its protein is CASSLGQGGGETQYF.